This is a list of T cell receptor beta chains from one sample in a study of vaccination and CD4 T cells after COVID-19. Their antigens are not known. One entry per CDR3 protein, called by TCRdb with MiXCR from the PCR reads. The data show roughly 20,000 distinct CDR3 sequences, with roughly 40% seen just once and 2.5% to 3% held by the top ten. This specimen consisted of CD4+ T cells from blood, cultured in vitro, obtained after SARS-CoV-2 vaccination. The source is a human donor who had recovered from COVID-19. Each CDR3 is given with its conserved first and last residue. D genes are given only for firm matches. The size of a clone is reported for some rows only, either as once, few or many, or as a class for expanded clones.

D gene	J gene	clone size	V gene	CDR3 protein	CDR3 DNA
TRBD1	TRBJ1-6	few	TRBV9	CASSLRDRANSPLHF	TGTGCCAGCAGCCTGAGAGACAGGGCTAATTCACCCCTCCACTTT
.	TRBJ2-7	.	TRBV10-1	CASSVRHGQYF	TGCGCCAGCAGTGTGCGGCACGGTCAGTACTTC
.	TRBJ2-1	.	TRBV19	CASKTGNFYNEQFF	TGTGCCAGTAAGACGGGGAACTTCTACAATGAGCAGTTCTTC
.	TRBJ2-5	few	TRBV20-1	CSASPSRGSYQETQYF	TGCAGTGCCTCGCCTTCCCGCGGGTCGTACCAAGAGACCCAGTACTTC
.	TRBJ1-5	.	TRBV24-1	CATSDSGLSNQPQHF	TGTGCCACCAGTGATTCAGGGCTTAGCAATCAGCCCCAGCATTTT
TRBD2	TRBJ2-3	.	TRBV7-2	CASSPLAGGSDTQYF	TGTGCCAGCAGCCCCCTAGCGGGAGGTTCAGATACGCAGTATTTT
.	TRBJ2-2	few	TRBV7-3	CASSLLGGTTGELFF	TGTGCCAGCAGCTTACTGGGGGGCACGACCGGGGAGCTGTTTTTT
.	TRBJ2-3	few	TRBV20-1	CSARRGGPITRDTQYF	TGCAGTGCTAGGAGGGGAGGCCCAATTACTAGGGATACGCAGTATTTT
.	TRBJ1-2	few	TRBV7-9	CASSLAPALGGYTF	TGTGCCAGCAGCTTAGCGCCCGCGTTAGGCGGCTACACCTTC
.	TRBJ1-1	few	TRBV11-3	CASSLPAENTEAFF	TGTGCCAGCAGCTTACCAGCGGAAAACACTGAAGCTTTCTTT
.	TRBJ1-5	.	TRBV21-1	CASSKLAKGTDGQPQHF	TGTGCCAGCAGCAAACTCGCGAAGGGGACCGATGGACAGCCCCAGCATTTT
TRBD2	TRBJ2-3	.	TRBV5-1	CASSSGLAGGDTDTQYF	TGCGCCAGCAGCTCGGGACTAGCGGGGGGGGACACAGATACGCAGTATTTT
.	TRBJ2-5	once	TRBV2	CASSEARAETQYF	TGTGCCAGCAGTGAAGCCAGGGCTGAGACCCAGTACTTC
TRBD2	TRBJ2-7	.	TRBV6-1	CASTRSGVPYEQYF	TGTGCCAGCACCAGAAGCGGGGTACCCTACGAGCAGTACTTC
.	TRBJ1-3	.	TRBV10-3	CAARAGVSYSGNTIYF	TGTGCCGCCCGAGCGGGGGTATCCTACTCTGGAAACACCATATATTTT
.	TRBJ2-7	few	TRBV27	CASSPSGYEQYF	TGTGCCAGCAGCCCCTCCGGTTACGAGCAGTACTTC
.	TRBJ2-5	.	TRBV19	CASSIRPTGETQYF	TGTGCCAGTAGTATTCGACCGACGGGGGAGACCCAGTACTTC
TRBD1	TRBJ1-1	.	TRBV6-1	CATAWNRGGTEAFF	TGTGCCACCGCATGGAACAGGGGGGGCACTGAAGCTTTCTTT
.	TRBJ1-1	once	TRBV5-1	CASAGDRMNTEAFF	TGCGCCAGCGCAGGGGATAGGATGAACACTGAAGCTTTCTTT
.	TRBJ2-7	.	TRBV4-3	CASSQERGVVEQYF	TGCGCCAGCAGCCAAGAGAGGGGCGTAGTCGAGCAGTACTTC
TRBD2	TRBJ2-7	.	TRBV20-1	CSARLAGGSYEQYF	TGCAGTGCTAGACTAGCGGGAGGCTCCTACGAGCAGTACTTC
TRBD1	TRBJ1-5	few	TRBV24-1	CATSDGQGINQPQHF	TGTGCCACCAGTGATGGACAGGGCATAAATCAGCCCCAGCATTTT
TRBD1	TRBJ2-3	few	TRBV11-3	CASSFPGGKQYF	TGTGCCAGCAGCTTCCCAGGGGGTAAGCAGTATTTT
.	TRBJ1-2	.	TRBV6-1	CASRDSANYGYTF	TGTGCCAGCAGGGACAGCGCCAACTATGGCTACACCTTC
.	TRBJ1-1	few	TRBV24-1	CATKGGEATFF	TGTGCCACCAAGGGGGGAGAGGCGACTTTCTTT
.	TRBJ1-1	.	TRBV10-3	CATNPGGSPPEAFF	TGTGCCACCAACCCCGGAGGTTCACCGCCAGAAGCTTTCTTT
.	TRBJ1-5	.	TRBV20-1	CSAGTGNQPQHF	TGCAGTGCGGGGACGGGGAATCAGCCCCAGCATTTT
TRBD1	TRBJ2-3	few	TRBV20-1	CSADRTGTYTDTQYF	TGCAGTGCCGATCGGACAGGGACCTACACAGATACGCAGTATTTT
.	TRBJ1-1	few	TRBV15	CATSRDGGTEAFF	TGTGCCACCAGCAGAGATGGCGGCACTGAAGCTTTCTTT
.	TRBJ2-7	few	TRBV27	CASRGRTESPYEQYF	TGTGCCAGCAGAGGCCGAACTGAGAGTCCCTACGAGCAGTACTTC
TRBD1	TRBJ2-7	few	TRBV6-2/TRBV6-3	CASSSPRGPSLGEQYF	TGTGCCAGCAGTAGCCCTAGGGGGCCCTCATTAGGCGAGCAGTACTTC
.	TRBJ2-7	.	TRBV6-5	CASSSEALYEQYF	TGTGCCAGCAGTTCCGAGGCACTCTACGAGCAGTACTTC
.	TRBJ1-5	.	TRBV6-5	CASSSLGKQPQHF	TGTGCCAGCAGTTCCTTGGGGAAGCAGCCCCAGCATTTT
.	TRBJ2-7	.	TRBV6-5	CASSYEGAPYEQYF	TGTGCCAGCAGTTATGAAGGGGCTCCCTACGAGCAGTACTTC
.	TRBJ1-2	.	TRBV28	CASSLPTTNYGYTF	TGTGCCAGCAGTTTACCTACCACTAACTATGGCTACACCTTC
.	TRBJ2-5	.	TRBV11-2	CASSLRIQETQYF	TGTGCCAGCAGCTTGCGGATCCAAGAGACCCAGTACTTC
.	TRBJ1-1	once	TRBV25-1	CASSEVRGMNTEAFF	TGTGCCAGCAGTGAAGTCAGGGGTATGAACACTGAAGCTTTCTTT
TRBD1	TRBJ1-1	few	TRBV11-1	CASSLTAQGGTEAFF	TGTGCCAGCAGCTTAACGGCACAGGGGGGGACTGAAGCTTTCTTT
.	TRBJ1-6	medium-sized	TRBV6-1	CASSLTTLGTNSPLHF	TGTGCCAGCAGTCTAACGACTCTGGGTACGAATTCACCCCTCCACTTT
.	TRBJ1-2	.	TRBV21-1	CASSMGVYGYTF	TGTGCCAGCAGCATGGGGGTCTATGGCTACACCTTC
.	TRBJ2-1	.	TRBV19	CASTGVRDEQFF	TGTGCCAGTACGGGCGTTAGAGATGAGCAGTTCTTC
.	TRBJ1-1	few	TRBV10-3	CATSPRGTEAFF	TGTGCCACCTCCCCCCGGGGGACTGAAGCTTTCTTT
.	TRBJ2-5	.	TRBV20-1	CSASLSRDQETQYF	TGCAGTGCTAGTCTCTCCAGGGACCAAGAGACCCAGTACTTC
TRBD1	TRBJ2-5	few	TRBV6-1	CASSGLTGQETQYF	TGTGCCAGCAGTGGCCTGACAGGGCAAGAGACCCAGTACTTC
TRBD1	TRBJ1-1	.	TRBV20-1	CSASPMGRGPEMNTEAFF	TGCAGTGCTAGTCCGATGGGGAGGGGGCCAGAAATGAACACTGAAGCTTTCTTT
TRBD2	TRBJ2-5	few	TRBV20-1	CSARAERGATETQYF	TGCAGTGCTAGAGCTGAGCGGGGGGCAACAGAGACCCAGTACTTC
TRBD2	TRBJ2-1	few	TRBV7-2	CASSLFSGSGNEQFF	TGTGCCAGCAGCTTATTTAGCGGGAGTGGTAATGAGCAGTTCTTC
.	TRBJ1-2	few	TRBV6-1	CASSVQRGAGGYTF	TGTGCCAGCAGTGTCCAACGGGGGGCTGGGGGCTACACCTTC
TRBD2	TRBJ2-7	few	TRBV7-2	CASSLGLAGTYEQYF	TGTGCCAGCAGCCTCGGACTAGCGGGGACCTACGAGCAGTACTTC
.	TRBJ1-1	.	TRBV12-3/TRBV12-4	CASRRDIEAFF	TGTGCCAGCAGGCGGGACATTGAAGCTTTCTTT
TRBD1	TRBJ2-5	few	TRBV20-1	CSARGTGSETQYF	TGCAGTGCTAGGGGGACAGGGTCAGAGACCCAGTACTTC